This TCR beta chain was recorded in a study of read filtering for tumor transcriptome and immune sequencing (TCRdb year 2020). Broadly, across the study: The cohort had roughly 18 male and approximately 14 female patients with a mean age of roughly 70 years, ranging from about 45 to 90. Per sample, about 4.05 to 11 million TCR-region mapped reads were obtained with IR-seq, compared with only roughly 75 to 1,400 with RNA-seq. One main goal was a read-filtering strategy for immune repertoire data, in particular deciding whether clonotypes backed by only one read should be removed. Under revised international staging, about eight patients fell into R-ISS I, around 15 into R-ISS II and about 7 into R-ISS III. TCR repertoires obtained by targeted immune repertoire sequencing and by bulk whole-transcriptome sequencing performed on the same bone marrow samples were compared. After DNase treatment, whole-transcriptome libraries were prepared with the TruSeq RNA Access Library Prep Kit. Study-wide conclusions, independent of this receptor: Single-read clonotypes made up roughly four fifths of clonotypes but only around 4% of total reads in IR-seq, compared with about 77% of clonotypes and roughly 40% of reads in RNA-seq. When single-read clonotypes were removed, the proportions of shared clonotypes in IR-seq and RNA-seq correlated more strongly. Rather than purified T cells, the sorted CD138-negative fraction was a mixed bone marrow immune population. IR-seq captured clonotypes at much higher depth and more reliably than RNA-seq, and smaller IR-seq throughput sufficed to identify most shared clonotypes.

Each patient had bone marrow sampled at the time of active disease. Bone marrow mononuclear cells were isolated by Ficoll-Hypaque density gradient centrifugation. To remove myeloma plasma cells, the cells were labeled with CD138 magnetic microbeads on a MACS separator, and CD138-negative cells were then collected by negative selection. Flow cytometry on an Attune NxT with CD138 antibodies was used to check the purity of the isolated cells. TRIzol reagent was used to extract total RNA, which was then quantified with a NanoDrop spectrophotometer. For each patient, paired RNA-seq and IR-seq were run on the CD138-negative bone marrow sample from that patient. Regarding this clonotype: What antigen it recognizes has not been identified. No much larger clone exists at a distance of one base, and base qualities are not known.

Starting from 400 ng RNA, TCR libraries were constructed with the Immunoverse kit using molecular barcoded adaptors that cover the alpha/delta and beta/gamma chains. TCR library preparation was performed with the same RNA that was used for transcriptome sequencing. Sequencing of TCR libraries was carried out on an Illumina HiSeq 4000 with 2 x 150 cycles. As for the original processing: With MiXCR, TCR reads were aligned to human V, D, J and C references and assembled into CDR3 clonotypes, with quality filtering and error correction included. The tcR package in R was used for analysis of clonotype counts and gene usage diversity. Raw mapping reads were checked after the RNA-seq reads had been mapped by STAR aligner version 2.5.3a onto the human GRCh37 genome. IR-seq fastq files were randomly downsampled with Seqtk 1.3 to test the effect of sequencing depth on detected clonotypes. TCRdb's own reprocessing of the public reads used fastp at Q25 and MiXCR and kept productive beta chains. A single entry per CDR3 protein holds the most common genes and DNA from its merged rows. These V and J calls originate from TCRdb's pipeline instead of the authors' own analysis. The sample table holds about 62,000 distinct CDR3 sequences, of which roughly 20% were seen once. About 11% of the sample belongs to the ten largest clones.

The TCR comes from a donor aged 40 or over with multiple myeloma. Sequenced input: a population of CD138-negative cells sorted from bone marrow. The cell subset or site label, as the study defines it: bone marrow mononuclear cells depleted of CD138+ plasma/myeloma cells by negative magnetic selection.

The CDR3 region has the sequence CASSAGEGYEQYF. The DNA sequence is given as TGTGCCAGTAGTGCGGGTGAGGGCTACGAGCAGTACTTC. The receptor chain draws on TRBV19 and TRBJ2-7; possibly the D gene is TRBD2, per 5 matching bases. Sequences LNHDA (CDR1) and SQIVND (CDR2) are obtained from the germline V gene (reference sequence). The CDR3 starts with the cysteine, ends with the phenylalanine, and has 13 residues. Only the CDR3 DNA stays, 39 bases, in frame from base 1. At the junction V is shortened by 5 bases and J by 3 bases, with 11 bases in between.